This record looks at one TCR beta chain sequence and its context. Authors' analysis steps: From reference gene primer amplification, estimates of nucleated cell counts were derived. Produced via immunoSEQ multiplex PCR; TCRdb's table is partial and in-frame only. The DNA gave D and trimming, while V, J and clone size come from that table. The table lists a few hundred thousand clones, 70% to 90% of them singletons. This sample stems from a study of blood T cell repertoires in COVID-19. CDR1 is SGHTA and CDR2 is FQGTGA in the germline V gene. The CDR3 extends over 19 amino acids. V lost 5 bases to trimming and J lost 6 bases, with 26 bases between them. Adults between about 18 and 89 years of age took part from fewer than 30 US areas.

Input material: PBMCs or T cells enriched from blood (not recorded which). The rearrangement links TRBV7-3 to TRBJ1-6, with D uncertain. The sequence was collected from a woman between 18 and 30 years old who had recovered from COVID-19. Written as DNA, the CDR3 is TGTGCCAGCAGCACCCTAATAGTACTGCGCGGATGGATTAATTCACCCCTCCACTTT. Translated, it gives CASSTLIVLRGWINSPLHF.